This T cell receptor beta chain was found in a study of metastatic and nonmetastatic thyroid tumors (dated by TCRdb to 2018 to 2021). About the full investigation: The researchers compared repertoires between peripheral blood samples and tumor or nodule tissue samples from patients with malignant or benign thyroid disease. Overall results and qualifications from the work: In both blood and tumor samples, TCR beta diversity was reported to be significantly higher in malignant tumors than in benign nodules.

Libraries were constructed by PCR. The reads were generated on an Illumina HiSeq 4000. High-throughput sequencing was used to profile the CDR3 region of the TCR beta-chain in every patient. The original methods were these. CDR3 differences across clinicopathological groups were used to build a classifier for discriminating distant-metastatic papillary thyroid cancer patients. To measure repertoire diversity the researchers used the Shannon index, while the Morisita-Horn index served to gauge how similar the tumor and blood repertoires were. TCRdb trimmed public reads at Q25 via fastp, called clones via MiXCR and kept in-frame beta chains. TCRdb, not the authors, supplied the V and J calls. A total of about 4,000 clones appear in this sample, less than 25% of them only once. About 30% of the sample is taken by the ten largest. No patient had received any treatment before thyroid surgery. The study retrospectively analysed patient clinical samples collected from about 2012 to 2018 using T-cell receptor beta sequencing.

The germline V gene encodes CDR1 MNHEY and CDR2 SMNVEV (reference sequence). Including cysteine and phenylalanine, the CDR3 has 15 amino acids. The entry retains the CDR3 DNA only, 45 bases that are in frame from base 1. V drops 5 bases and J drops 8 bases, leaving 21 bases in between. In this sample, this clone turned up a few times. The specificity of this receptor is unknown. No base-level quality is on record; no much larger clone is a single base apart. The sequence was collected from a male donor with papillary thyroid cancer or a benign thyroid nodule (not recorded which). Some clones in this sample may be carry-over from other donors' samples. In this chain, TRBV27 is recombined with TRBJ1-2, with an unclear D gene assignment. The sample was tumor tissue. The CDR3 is CASSHNSGRWRGYTF. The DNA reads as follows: TGTGCCAGCAGTCACAATTCCGGGAGGTGGCGGGGCTACACCTTC.